This T cell receptor beta chain was captured by sequencing in a study of blood T cell repertoires in COVID-19. At the level of the study: Whether acute or convalescent, the COVID-19 samples came from the United States, Italy and Spain. T cells, B-cell-depleted T cells, or PBMCs supplied cDNA or gDNA.

The CDR3 covers 14 residues. Germline V CDR1 and CDR2: LGHDT, YNNKEL (reference sequence). V lost 3 bases to trimming and J lost 10 bases; unmatched junction nucleotides: 5. Some clones are missing from TCRdb's copy, which holds only in-frame ones; the method was immunoSEQ multiplex PCR. The sample contains fewer than 50,000 clones, less than 85% of which appear only once. The TCR sequence derives from a human donor in a cohort sampled during active COVID-19. Sequenced input: peripheral blood. The gene calls are TRBV3-1 (or the pseudogene TRBV3-2) and TRBJ1-6; 8 nucleotides match TRBD1. CDR3: CASSHGQGASPLHF. The CDR3 region has the DNA TGTGCCAGCAGCCATGGACAGGGAGCGTCACCCCTCCACTTT.